This T cell receptor (beta chain) stems from a study of cytomegalovirus exposure and HLA in healthy donors. A remark on this clone: Its target is not known.

Primers for the PCR totalled 60 Vbeta and 13 Jbeta. Measured with immunoSEQ multiplex PCR; TCRdb has only the in-frame clones, and not every one. The sample has 85,000 to 120,000 clones, roughly two thirds seen once. Study results and caveats: A later analysis by the authors found several of the most significant clusters apparently linked to common viral pathogens. A list of about 180 TCR beta chains associated with cytomegalovirus was given. Presence/absence results assume similar sequencing depth per donor, which may not hold. The sole available immune exposure information was CMV serostatus.

V lost 0 bases to trimming and J lost 2 bases, with 8 bases between them. The CDR3 contains 14 residues. Germline values: CDR1 SGHNT, CDR2 YYREEE (reference sequence). V and J are TRBV5-4 and TRBJ2-5; the D gene is possibly TRBD2 (6 bases). This receptor was identified in a female donor in good health and CMV-seronegative. Source material: PBMCs. This CDR3 reads CASSLAGTQETQYF. The CDR3 bases are TGTGCCAGCAGCTTGGCAGGGACTCAAGAGACCCAGTACTTC.